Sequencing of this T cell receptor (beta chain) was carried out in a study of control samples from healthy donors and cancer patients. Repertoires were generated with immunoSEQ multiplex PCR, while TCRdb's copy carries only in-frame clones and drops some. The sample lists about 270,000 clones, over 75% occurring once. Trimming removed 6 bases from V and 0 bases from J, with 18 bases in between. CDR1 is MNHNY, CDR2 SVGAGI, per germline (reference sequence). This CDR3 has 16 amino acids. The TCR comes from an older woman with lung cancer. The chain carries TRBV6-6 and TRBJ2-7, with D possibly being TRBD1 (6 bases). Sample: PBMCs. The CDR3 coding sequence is TGTGCCAGCAGCCCCACCCGGGACATTCTCTCCTACGAGCAGTACTTC. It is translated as CASSPTRDILSYEQYF.